A single sample gave rise to the 13 T cell receptor beta chains below, sequenced in a study of human T cells and chemical hapten exposure (dated by TCRdb to about 2021). Library creation used RACE. This sample was sequenced with a NextSeq 500. Using fastp at Q25 and MiXCR, TCRdb reprocessed the public reads and kept productive beta chains. Rows merge per CDR3 protein into single entries with the most common DNA and genes. This sample has 74,000 or so distinct CDR3 sequences in its table, and 10% of those were observed once. The ten largest clones add up to roughly 1.5% of the sample. The sample's time point, from its label and the paper: patch test 1, 2 weeks after DPC sensitization. The meaning of the sample's treatment or condition label: therapeutic diphenylcyclopropenone sensitization with weekly scalp DPC. The material sequenced was whole blood, taken in connection with sensitization to the hapten diphenylcyclopropenone (DPC). The receptors derive from a woman between 50 and 59 years old with alopecia areata. Some clones in this sample may be carry-over from other donors' samples.

This clonotype was seen only once. With a much larger clone just one base away, this may be a read error. The rearrangement uses TRBV12-3 or TRBV12-4 and TRBJ1-5; 7 positions match TRBD1. The CDR3 spans 15 residues. The CDR3 DNA reads as TGTGCCAGCAGTTCACGCACAGGGGCAGGGCAGCTCCAGCATTTT. The encoded protein is CASSSRTGAGQLQHF.

This clonotype was detected only a few times. This chain links TRBV21-1 with TRBJ2-7; TRBD2, the D gene given by the table, was not confirmed from the DNA. TRBV21-1 is a pseudogene. This CDR3 is built from 15 residues. The CDR3 nucleotides are TGTGCCAGCAGCACCCCTCCTCAGCGGGAGGGGATTCAGTACTTC. Translated, it gives CASSTPPQREGIQYF.

The chain is built from TRBV29-1 and TRBJ2-7; TRBD1 aligns across 7 bases. The germline V gene has CDR1 SQVTM and CDR2 ANQGSEA. The CDR3 totals 17 residues. V shed 7 bases, J shed 4 bases, and the junction held 22 bases outside the gene matches. The CDR3 here is CSGGFTQGMGPFYEQYF. CDR3 bases: TGCAGCGGCGGGTTTACACAGGGGATGGGCCCCTTTTACGAGCAGTACTTC.

This clonotype was detected many times. The chain employs TRBV27 and TRBJ1-2, with a tentative D call TRBD1 (5 bases). The CDR3 is 14 residues long. From germline, CDR1 is MNHEY and CDR2 SMNVEV (reference sequence). Deletions cut 4 bases from V and 6 bases from J, with 15 bases between. CDR3 nucleotide sequence: TGTGCCAGCAGTTACATTCAGGGAGGTGATGGCTACACCTTC. Translation gives CASSYIQGGDGYTF.

This clonotype was observed a handful of times. V gene TRBV29-1 combines with J gene TRBJ2-6; D not resolved. Deletions cut 1 base from V and 0 bases from J, with 4 bases between. Germline CDR1 and CDR2: SQVTM and ANQGSEA. There are 14 residues in the CDR3. The CDR3 is CSVEGGSGANVLTF. The CDR3 DNA reads TGCAGCGTTGAAGGGGGCTCTGGGGCCAACGTCCTGACTTTC.

In this sample, this clonotype turned up a few times. The CDR3 DNA reads TGTGCCGCGGCCCCGGTGCGGGCCTACGAGCAGTACTTC. As protein: CAAAPVRAYEQYF. The gene calls are TRBV28 and TRBJ2-7, with a possible D match to TRBD2 (5 bases). Trimming shortened V by 11 bases and J by 2 bases, and 16 bases separated the two germline ends. CDR1 and CDR2 from the germline V gene are MDHEN and SYDVKM. The CDR3 is made up of 13 amino acids.

The chain combines TRBV6-2 or TRBV6-3 with TRBJ2-1; no clear D. The CDR3 totals 13 residues. V was cut by 2 bases and J by 2 bases, with 4 bases left in between. Germline assignment: CDR1 MNHEY and CDR2 SVGEGT. CDR3 in DNA: TGTGCCAGCAGTTACGAAGCCTACAATGAGCAGTTCTTC. This translates into CASSYEAYNEQFF.

This clonotype occurred a few times. The chain recombines TRBV5-5 with TRBJ2-5; 9 bases align to TRBD1. The J segment lost 1 base and the V segment lost 4 bases, leaving 8 bases of the junction unmatched. This CDR3 has 16 amino acids. CDR1 and CDR2 from the germline V gene are SGHKS and YYEKEE (reference sequence). CDR3 region: CASSRGTGSSQETQYF. CDR3 coding DNA: TGTGCCAGCAGCCGCGGGACAGGGAGCTCCCAAGAGACCCAGTACTTC.

J is TRBJ2-1 and V is TRBV29-1; 10 positions agree with TRBD2. Per germline, CDR1 SQVTM and CDR2 ANQGSEA. V shed 2 bases and J 4 bases; nucleotides not matched to a gene: 14. The CDR3 spans 18 residues. CDR3 region: CSVERTGAGLASYNEQFF. The CDR3 coding sequence is TGCAGCGTTGAACGGACAGGCGCGGGACTAGCGAGTTACAATGAGCAGTTCTTC.

This clonotype was seen only a few times. The genes are TRBV4-1 and TRBJ2-1; 9 bases agree with TRBD2. This CDR3 comprises 16 residues. V lost 1 base, J lost 7 bases, and 8 bases stayed unmatched. Germline lookup yields CDR1 MGHRA and CDR2 YSYEKL. Here the CDR3 DNA reads TGCGCCAGCAGCCAAGGCCCCAGCGGGAGGCGGAATGAGCAGTTCTTC. This translates into CASSQGPSGRRNEQFF.

This clonotype was counted between two and nine times. This chain connects TRBV20-1 to TRBJ1-2; the match to TRBD1 covers 10 bases. Looked up from germline, CDR1 is DFQATT and CDR2 is SNEGSKA (reference sequence). Trimming at V came to 6 bases and at J to 7 bases, leaving 11 bases not matched to a gene. The CDR3 is 14 residues long. The CDR3 DNA sequence: TGCAGTGCCCTTAGACAGGGGGCTTTATTTGGCTACACCTTC. Translation: CSALRQGALFGYTF.

The chain is built from TRBV12-3 or TRBV12-4 and TRBJ1-1; TRBD1 matches 7 bases. The CDR3 is 16 amino acids. V shed 4 bases, J shed 0 bases, and the junction held 8 bases outside the gene matches. In DNA, the CDR3 is TGTGCCAGCAGTTCCGGGACAGCTCTGATGAACACTGAAGCTTTCTTT. Protein: CASSSGTALMNTEAFF.

This clonotype has just a few counts. The chain uses TRBV29-1 and TRBJ1-2, with no clear D. V was trimmed by 2 bases and J by 0 bases, leaving 16 bases between them. The CDR3 has 16 amino acids. Germline CDR1 is SQVTM and CDR2 is ANQGSEA. The CDR3 reads CSVERGKDRPNYGYTF. The DNA for the CDR3 is TGCAGCGTTGAACGAGGAAAAGATAGGCCTAACTATGGCTACACCTTC.